This TCR beta chain was obtained from a study of blood T cell repertoires in COVID-19 (dated by TCRdb to 2019 to 2021). In terms of the full investigation: The collaborator samples originated in the United States, Italy and Spain and spanned the acute and convalescent phases of COVID-19. The prospective study material was composed of cDNA or gDNA derived from T cells, B-cell-depleted T cells, or PBMCs. The dataset comprised deeply sampled blood TCRbeta repertoires from subjects exposed to, actively infected with, or recovered from COVID-19. The repertoires were released in a freely available public database meant as a resource for research on the immune response to SARS-CoV-2. Samples came from the ongoing ImmuneRACE study (first 160 participants) plus 1,254 subjects from 6 global collaborators. A de-identified subject ID, COVID-19 status, age in years and sex were almost always included in the sample metadata. Where available, HLA class I and class II types were taken from metadata supplied by the sample provider and were not determined by assay-based typing. Findings and caveats that apply to the study as a whole: The quantity of clinical and demographic metadata differed by source and by participant and was supplied without curation.

Participants in the prospective study were enrolled through a virtual design, were aged roughly 18 to 100 years, and lived in roughly 25 United States geographic areas. In the prospective study, cohorts were assigned on the basis of participant-reported clinical history obtained from a screening survey and a study questionnaire. A participant counted as exposed if, within 2 weeks of entering the study, that participant had been in contact with someone who had a PCR-confirmed or clinician-diagnosed COVID-19 case. Each participant in the prospective study had whole blood, serum and a nasopharyngeal or oropharyngeal swab collected by mobile phlebotomists. Prospective study participants could optionally give additional blood draws and questionnaires over an approximately two-month period. Before DNA extraction, prospective study blood samples were shipped either frozen or at room temperature. The germline V gene (reference sequence) specifies LGHDT as CDR1 and YNNKEL as CDR2. From the cysteine up to the phenylalanine, the CDR3 has a length of 14 residues. The entry retains the CDR3 DNA only, 42 bases that are in frame from base 1. V lost 4 bases and J lost 6 bases, and the count of bases not matched to a germline gene is 5.

TCRbeta CDR3 regions were amplified from genomic DNA by means of the immunoSEQ Assay, a bias-controlled multiplex PCR. Per the source publication's procedure: Within the assay, amplification of reference gene primers was used to estimate how many nucleated cells each sample contained. To quantify the absolute abundance of each unique TCRbeta CDR3 rearrangement, sequence reads were collapsed and filtered. For each sample, productive Simpson clonality was calculated by taking the square root of Simpson's diversity index across productive rearrangements. Here the immuneACCESS table is served through TCRdb, limited to in-frame sequences with V and J called. Missing clones are a known gap in these copies; in checked studies unresolved V genes cover under half, and the rest lacks a known reason. V and J calls and clone size are copied from that table; D and trimming were computed from the DNA. Recorded for this sample are 350,000 to 450,000 clones; approximately 90% of them occurred a single time. 0.7% to 0.95% of the sample goes to the ten largest clones.

This clone has more than one count but fewer than ten. Its antigen remains undetermined. No base quality information exists; no much larger clone differs at one position. The source material was PBMCs or T cells enriched from blood (not recorded which). Recombination connected TRBV3-1 (or the pseudogene TRBV3-2) to TRBJ2-1, with 8 middle bases fitting TRBD2. This sequence originates from a woman aged 40 to 49 who had been exposed to COVID-19. The CDR3 loop reads CASSRGLGFNEQFF. The DNA sequence is given as TGTGCCAGCAGCCGGGGACTAGGGTTCAATGAGCAGTTCTTC.